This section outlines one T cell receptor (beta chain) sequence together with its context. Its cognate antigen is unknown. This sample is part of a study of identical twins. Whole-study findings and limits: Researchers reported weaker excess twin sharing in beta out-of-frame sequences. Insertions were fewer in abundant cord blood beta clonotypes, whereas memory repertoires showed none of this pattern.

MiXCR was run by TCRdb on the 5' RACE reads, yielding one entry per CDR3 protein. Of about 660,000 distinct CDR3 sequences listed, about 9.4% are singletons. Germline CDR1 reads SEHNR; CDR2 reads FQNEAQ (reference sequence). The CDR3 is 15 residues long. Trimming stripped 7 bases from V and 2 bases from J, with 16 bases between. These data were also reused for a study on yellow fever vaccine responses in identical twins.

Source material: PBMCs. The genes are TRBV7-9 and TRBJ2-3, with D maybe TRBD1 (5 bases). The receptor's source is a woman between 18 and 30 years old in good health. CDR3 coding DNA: TGTGCCAGCACCCTGGGGCAGAGCTCCACAGATACGCAGTATTTT. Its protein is CASTLGQSSTDTQYF.